This T cell receptor (beta chain) appears in the sequencing data of a study of blood T cell repertoires in COVID-19. For the study at large: T cells, B-cell-depleted T cells, or PBMCs provided the cDNA or gDNA that served as material.

In the original workflow: Amplified reference gene primers provided the basis for estimating nucleated cell counts. This table comes from immunoSEQ multiplex PCR, and its TCRdb copy is limited to in-frame clones, with some not included. V and J calls and clone size are copied from that table; D and trimming were computed from the DNA. The table shows fewer than 250,000 clones, with more than 65% occurring only once. The CDR3 contains 11 residues. V was pared by 3 bases and J by 14 bases, with 8 bases between. Clinical history as reported by participants underpinned cohort assignment. The J gene is TRBJ1-6, the V gene TRBV12-3 or TRBV12-4, with a weak D call TRBD1 (5 bases). Sequencing was done on a sample of PBMCs or T cells enriched from blood (not recorded which). The clonotype comes from a woman aged 50 to 65 with acute COVID-19. The CDR3 DNA is TGTGCCAGCAGTTTGGCAGGGTCCCTCCACTTT. It specifies CASSLAGSLHF.